Shown below are 24 T cell receptor beta chains from a single sample sequenced in a study of blood T cell repertoires in COVID-19. Using immunoSEQ multiplex PCR, the repertoire was profiled, and TCRdb retains in-frame clones only, with some absent. In the table there are approximately 150,000 clones, roughly nine tenths of which are singletons. Sequenced sample: peripheral blood. The receptor set was obtained from a woman aged 65 to 85 with acute or convalescent COVID-19.

V gene TRBV7-6 combines with J gene TRBJ1-6; 8 nucleotides agree with TRBD1. V gave up 7 bases and J gave up 7 bases; unmatched junction bases: 15. CDR1 is SGHVS, CDR2 FNYEAQ, per germline. The length of the CDR3 is 17 residues. The CDR3 nucleotides are TGTGCCAGCAACAACCGGGTCCTCAGGGGGCACAATTCACCCCTCCACTTT. Its protein product is CASNNRVLRGHNSPLHF.

The chain links TRBV9 to TRBJ2-7; 7 positions agree with TRBD2. The germline V gene encodes CDR1 SGDLS and CDR2 YYNGEE. J gave up 0 bases and V 4 bases, and 1 base lay outside the gene matches. The CDR3 runs to 13 residues. The DNA for the CDR3 is TGTGCCAGCAGCCGGGAGGCCTCCTACGAGCAGTACTTC. Its translation: CASSREASYEQYF.

The chain links TRBV5-4 to TRBJ2-3; D is ambiguous. V lost 3 bases, J lost 1 base, and 12 bases lay in between. The CDR3 covers 15 residues. Germline V gives CDR1 SGHNT, CDR2 YYREEE (reference sequence). In nucleotides, the CDR3 is TGTGCCAGCAGCTCTCTAGGTGGAGGCACAGATACGCAGTATTTT. It specifies CASSSLGGGTDTQYF.

This clone was seen only once. The chain joins TRBV19 to TRBJ1-5, with 8 bases that match TRBD1. CDR1 and CDR2 (germline): LNHDA, SQIVND (reference sequence). The CDR3 has 16 amino acids. Trimming took 4 bases from V and 6 from J; bases not matched to a gene: 11. CDR3 DNA sequence: TGTGCCAGTAGTACCCCCGGACAGGGCCTCGGTCAGCCCCAGCATTTT. Translated: CASSTPGQGLGQPQHF. Supplemented by reference TRBV19 and TRBJ1-5, the full variable domain reads DGGITQSPKYLFRKEGQNVTLSCEQNLNHDAMYWYRQDPGQGLRLIYYSQIVNDFQKGDIAEGYSVSREKKESFPLTVTSAQKNPTAFYLCASSTPGQGLGQPQHFGDGTRLSIL.

The chain joins TRBV5-1 to TRBJ2-1, with 7 bases identical to TRBD2. Germline V CDR1 and CDR2: SGHRS, YFSETQ. V shed 3 bases, J shed 0 bases, and the junction held 6 bases outside the gene matches. This CDR3 is 16 amino acids long. The DNA for the CDR3 is TGCGCCAGCAGCTGGGCTAGCGGAGGCTCCTACAATGAGCAGTTCTTC. Amino acids: CASSWASGGSYNEQFF.

This rearrangement joins TRBV4-1 to TRBJ1-5, with 7 bases matching TRBD1. Germline CDR1 and CDR2: MGHRA and YSYEKL. The CDR3 has 17 residues. V dropped 0 bases and J dropped 7; count of bases not matched to a gene: 12. CDR3 sequence reads: CASSQDRTGTTYQPQHF. The CDR3 DNA sequence: TGCGCCAGCAGCCAAGACAGGACAGGTACAACCTACCAGCCCCAGCATTTT.

This chain uses TRBV13 with TRBJ2-4; 9 bases fit TRBD1. Losses at the gene ends were 1 base for V and 10 bases for J; bases not matched to a gene: 5. There are 14 residues in the CDR3. Germline-derived CDR1 and CDR2 are PRHDT and FYEKMQ (reference sequence). For the CDR3, the DNA is TGTGCCAGCAGCTTAGCGGGACAGGGCATTATTCAGTACTTC. Translating gives CASSLAGQGIIQYF.

The V gene is TRBV7-2, the J gene TRBJ1-4; TRBD1 is a possible D gene (6 bases). This CDR3 has 15 amino acids. CDR1 SGHTA and CDR2 FQGNSA come from the germline V gene. V lost 5 bases and J lost 4, with 14 bases in between. The CDR3 nucleotides read TGTGCCAGCAGCGGATCCGGACAGCTTAATGAAAAACTGTTTTTT. Translation gives CASSGSGQLNEKLFF.

The genes are TRBV19 and TRBJ1-2, with D perhaps matching TRBD1 (5 bases). This CDR3 is 17 amino acids long. V lost 4 bases to trimming and J lost 0 bases, with 18 bases between them. Germline CDR1 reads LNHDA; CDR2 reads SQIVND (reference sequence). The CDR3 region is CASSRTPTSTANYGYTF. The CDR3 coding sequence is TGTGCCAGTAGTAGGACCCCCACCTCGACAGCTAACTATGGCTACACCTTC.

The rearrangement links TRBV27 to TRBJ1-2, with D perhaps TRBD1 (5 bases). Trimming shortened V by 4 bases and J by 4 bases, and 13 bases separated the two germline ends. From germline, CDR1 is MNHEY and CDR2 SMNVEV (reference sequence). There are 14 residues in the CDR3. CDR3 sequence: CASSSNRPPYGYTF. The CDR3 nucleotides read TGTGCCAGCAGTTCCAACAGGCCACCCTATGGCTACACCTTC.

This chain connects TRBV6-1 to TRBJ2-4; 10 nucleotides align to TRBD2. V lost 4 bases and J lost 4; bases outside the gene matches: 7. This CDR3 has 16 residues. Per the germline V gene, CDR1 is MNHNS and CDR2 is SASEGT. CDR3 loop: CASSVIAGGGKNIQYF. Here the CDR3 DNA reads TGTGCCAGCAGTGTAATAGCGGGAGGAGGAAAAAACATTCAGTACTTC.

V and J are TRBV6-5 and TRBJ1-5; TRBD1 agrees at 11 bases. Germline trimming cut 6 bases from V and 2 bases from J; bases unmatched to any gene: 3. CDR3 length equals 15 residues. Germline V gene lookup returns CDR1 MNHEY and CDR2 SVGAGI. The CDR3 bases are TGTGCCAGCAGCGGGGACAGGGGGGGCAATCAGCCCCAGCATTTT. Translation gives CASSGDRGGNQPQHF.

The chain is built from TRBV4-3 and TRBJ2-1, with 7 bases that match TRBD2. This CDR3 is built from 19 residues. CDR1 and CDR2 (germline): LGHNA, YSLEER. Trimming at V came to 0 bases and at J to 3 bases, leaving 14 bases not matched to a gene. In DNA, the CDR3 is TGCGCCAGCAGCCAAGAATACCGCAAGCGGGACCCTTACTACAATGAGCAGTTCTTC. Translating gives CASSQEYRKRDPYYNEQFF.

This clone was observed a single time. The V call is TRBV19, the J call TRBJ1-2, with TRBD1 as a possible D gene (5 bases). CDR3 size: 12 residues. Germline CDR1 is LNHDA and CDR2 is SQIVND (reference sequence). V lost 6 bases to trimming and J lost 6 bases, with 11 bases between them. The chain's CDR3 is CASRVRANGYTF. DNA of the CDR3: TGTGCCAGTAGAGTCAGGGCTAATGGCTACACCTTC.

This clone appeared once. CDR3 DNA: TGTGCCAGCAGCGTAACAGGAGACCTATATGGCTACACCTTC. Protein sequence: CASSVTGDLYGYTF. The chain links TRBV9 to TRBJ1-2, with a possible D match to TRBD1 (5 bases). CDR1 is SGDLS, CDR2 YYNGEE, per germline. This CDR3 has 14 residues. Trimming took 1 base from V and 5 from J, leaving 12 bases between them.

The chain links TRBV6-2 or TRBV6-3 to TRBJ2-7, with 7 bases fitting TRBD2. The CDR3 is made up of 16 amino acids. The J segment lost 4 bases and the V segment lost 2 bases, leaving 11 bases of the junction unmatched. Looked up from germline, CDR1 is MNHEY and CDR2 is SVGEGT. CDR3 sequence (DNA): TGTGCCAGCAGTTACCTCTCGGGAGGAGGTTCTTACGAGCAGTACTTC. This translates into CASSYLSGGGSYEQYF.

The V and J genes are TRBV5-6 and TRBJ1-6; D is undetermined. Trimming took 0 bases from V and 6 from J, leaving 4 bases between them. This CDR3 has 13 amino acids. Germline CDR1 is SGHDT and CDR2 is YYEEEE. CDR3 nucleotides: TGTGCCAGCAGCTTGGCCGGTAATTCACCCCTCCACTTT. It encodes CASSLAGNSPLHF.

The rearrangement links TRBV5-5 to TRBJ1-5; 7 positions agree with TRBD1. This CDR3 has 14 amino acids. J was trimmed by 5 bases and V by 4 bases; bases with no gene match: 6. Germline CDR1 SGHKS, CDR2 YYEKEE (reference sequence). The CDR3 loop is CASSTRDSYQPQHF. The CDR3 DNA sequence: TGTGCCAGCAGCACCCGGGACAGTTATCAGCCCCAGCATTTT.

The chain employs TRBV15 and TRBJ2-7; TRBD1 matches 9 bases. J was trimmed by 4 bases and V by 4 bases; bases with no gene match: 5. CDR1 LNHNV and CDR2 YYDKDF come from the germline V gene (reference sequence). CDR3 length equals 14 residues. The CDR3 DNA reads as TGTGCCACCAGCAAAGGGACAGGGAGGTACGAGCAGTACTTC. Its translation is CATSKGTGRYEQYF.

The V call is TRBV4-3, the J call TRBJ2-7; the match to TRBD2 covers 11 bases. Trimming removed 1 base from V and 7 bases from J; junction bases left unmatched: 12. Germline CDR1 LGHNA, CDR2 YSLEER. This CDR3 region has 17 residues. CDR3 loop: CASSQGRTSGGPWEQYF. DNA of the CDR3: TGCGCCAGCAGCCAAGGTCGAACTAGCGGGGGCCCGTGGGAGCAGTACTTC.

CDR3 sequence reads: CASSPGFGQQNSPLHF. In nucleotides, the CDR3 is TGTGCCAGCTCACCAGGGTTTGGACAGCAGAATTCACCCCTCCACTTT. J is TRBJ1-6 and V is TRBV18, with D tentatively TRBD1 (6 bases). This CDR3 has 16 residues. The germline V gene encodes CDR1 KGHSH and CDR2 LQKENI. V was pared by 2 bases and J by 7 bases, with 15 bases between. The full variable domain, with the rest looked up from reference TRBV18 and TRBJ1-6, is NAGVMQNPRHLVRRRGQEARLRCSPMKGHSHVYWYRQLPEEGLKFMVYLQKENIIDESGMPKERFSAEFPKEGPSILRIQQVVRGDSAAYFCASSPGFGQQNSPLHFGNGTRLTVT.

The gene calls are TRBV25-1 and TRBJ1-1, with TRBD1 matching 7 bases. Trimming cost V 7 bases and J 11 bases; bases outside gene matches: 10. The V gene's germline CDR1 is MGHDK and CDR2 SYGVNS. The CDR3 spans 12 residues. This CDR3 is CASTGRQGSAFF. DNA of the CDR3: TGTGCCAGCACTGGGCGACAGGGATCGGCTTTCTTT.

This chain uses TRBV10-3 with TRBJ2-1; TRBD2 matches at 16 bases. V trimming: 10 bases; J trimming: 4 bases; junction bases outside the gene matches: 16. Germline-derived CDR1 and CDR2 are ENHRY and SYGVKD. This CDR3 is built from 19 residues. The CDR3 loop reads CATEQPGLAGGGMYNEQFF. The CDR3 bases are TGTGCCACCGAACAGCCGGGACTAGCGGGAGGGGGGATGTACAATGAGCAGTTCTTC.

This chain uses TRBV27 with TRBJ1-4, with TRBD1 as a possible D gene (6 bases). The CDR3 is made up of 13 amino acids. Trimming removed 6 bases from V and 10 bases from J, with 15 bases in between. The germline V gene has CDR1 MNHEY and CDR2 SMNVEV (reference sequence). The CDR3: CASSPWGGRKLFF. The CDR3 nucleotides are TGTGCCAGCAGCCCATGGGGGGGCCGAAAACTGTTTTTT. The full variable domain, in which reference TRBV27 and TRBJ1-4 provide the parts outside the CDR3, is EAQVTQNPRYLITVTGKKLTVTCSQNMNHEYMSWYRQDPGLGLRQIYYSMNVEVTDKGDVPEGYKVSRKEKRNFPLILESPSPNQTSLYFCASSPWGGRKLFFGSGTQLSVL.